Here is one T cell receptor beta chain with its context. Clones were sequenced by immunoSEQ multiplex PCR, and TCRdb holds only the in-frame ones, with some missing. The table includes 130,000 to 150,000 clones, around 94% detected once. The record originates from a study of control samples from healthy donors and cancer patients. This CDR3 spans 17 amino acids. In germline, CDR1 is SNHLY, CDR2 FYNNEI. The V and J ends lost 1 base and 2 bases, in that order; junction bases with no gene match: 6. The receptor's source is a man in his 60s with colorectal cancer. The specimen sequenced was PBMCs. The chain joins TRBV2 to TRBJ2-2; TRBD2 matches 8 bases. The CDR3 DNA follows: TGTGCCAGCAGTGAAGGGGCGGGGGGCCCTAACACCGGGGAGCTGTTTTTT. Translating it yields CASSEGAGGPNTGELFF.